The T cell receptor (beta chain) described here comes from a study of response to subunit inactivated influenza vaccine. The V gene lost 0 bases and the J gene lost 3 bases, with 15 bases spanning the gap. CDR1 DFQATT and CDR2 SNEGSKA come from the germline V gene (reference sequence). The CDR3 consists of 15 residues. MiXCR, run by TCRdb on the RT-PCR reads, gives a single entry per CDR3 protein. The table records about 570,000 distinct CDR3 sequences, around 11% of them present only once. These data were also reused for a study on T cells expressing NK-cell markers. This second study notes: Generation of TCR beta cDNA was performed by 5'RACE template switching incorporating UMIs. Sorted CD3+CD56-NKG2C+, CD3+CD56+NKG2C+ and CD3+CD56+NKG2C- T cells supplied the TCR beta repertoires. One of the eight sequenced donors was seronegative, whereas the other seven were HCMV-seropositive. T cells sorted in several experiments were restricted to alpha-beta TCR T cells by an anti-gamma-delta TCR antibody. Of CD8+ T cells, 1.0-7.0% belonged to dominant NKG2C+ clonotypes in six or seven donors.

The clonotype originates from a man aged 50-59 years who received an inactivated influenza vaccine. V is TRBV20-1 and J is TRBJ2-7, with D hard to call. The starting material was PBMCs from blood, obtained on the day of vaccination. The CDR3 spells CSARDSATSHYEQYF. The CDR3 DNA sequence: TGCAGTGCTAGAGATTCTGCAACGTCCCACTACGAGCAGTACTTC.